This T cell receptor (beta chain) is drawn from a study of graft-versus-host responses after intestinal transplantation. Across the study: Transplants were multivisceral, liver-intestinal, or isolated intestinal. Every one of the recipients received anti-thymocyte globulin induction and afterwards took tacrolimus and steroids for around 3 years. The study's findings and limits: Recipient bone marrow held GvH clones, some seen earlier in ileum or blood. Allograft graft-versus-host to host-versus-graft clonal ratios ran high in patients with graft-donor T cell macrochimerism.

About this clone itself: What it binds is not known.

Repertoires were generated with immunoSEQ multiplex PCR, while TCRdb's copy carries only in-frame clones and drops some. Of under 150,000 clones listed, around 94% are singletons. The sample in question was unstimulated CD4+ T cells sorted from spleen or lymph node cells, obtained before intestinal transplant. The clonotype was recovered from a human donor who received an intestinal transplant.

The CDR3 region has the DNA TGTGCCAGCAGCTTACTCGGGACAGCTAACTCTGGGGCCAACGTCCTGACTTTC. It yields the protein CASSLLGTANSGANVLTF. The V gene is TRBV7-9, the J gene TRBJ2-6; 7 bases align to TRBD1. With V trimmed by 2 bases and J by 0 bases, 7 bases remained unmatched. The CDR3 contains 18 residues. Germline CDR1 SEHNR, CDR2 FQNEAQ (reference sequence).